This T cell receptor (beta chain) was identified in a study of brain T cells in children with intractable seizures. Study observations and caveats: Patients' HCMV serostatus was unknown; virus specificity rests on CDR3 similarity alone. Clones missing pre-surgery may reflect undersampling of that blood sample.

Sequencing was limited to surgery cases with top T cell transcript signatures in brain tissue. Before surgery, patients took at least one anti-epileptic drug. Worth noting for this clone: Its antigen is still unknown.

The CDR3 is made up of 16 amino acids. Germline V gene lookup returns CDR1 KGHSH and CDR2 LQKENI. Trimming removed 3 bases at V and 8 bases at J, with 20 bases between. The table came from immunoSEQ multiplex PCR; TCRdb's copy has only in-frame clones and leaves some out. The table lists 110,000 or so clones, 94% of them singletons. The rearrangement links TRBV18 to TRBJ2-1; D call uncertain. The receptor's source is a boy younger than two with hemimegalencephaly and intractable seizures. Source: peripheral blood, taken at surgery. The DNA of the CDR3 is TGTGCCAGCTCACCTAATTGGAGATCTTCGCTCGATGAGCAGTTCTTC. This sequence encodes CASSPNWRSSLDEQFF.